This T cell receptor (beta chain) is drawn from a study of CXCR3-negative and CXCR3-positive naive CD8 T cells. Study as a whole: Across all libraries, TRB reads numbered roughly 140 million, with about 1.5 +/- 0.3 million in each library. Study-level points and caveats: Expression of CXCR3 was partially reduced after cryopreservation, and fresh PBMCs were used in most assays. Naive cells, whether CXCR3-negative or CXCR3-positive, had similar TRBV-TRBJ usage, while memory cells differed. The study found comparably high diversity in both naive subsets and much lower diversity in memory CD8+ cells.

Regarding this clonotype: Antigen unknown.

The TRB libraries of cDNA were built by UMI-labeled 5' RACE. Using the 5' RACE reads, TCRdb records one entry per CDR3 protein without DNA. The sample holds tens of thousands of distinct CDR3 sequences. This CDR3 region has 16 residues. Germline CDR1 is SGDLS and CDR2 is YYNGEE. Specimen: naive CXCR3- CD8+ T cells from blood. Subset given: CD45RO-CCR7+CD27+CD95- naive CD8+ T cells lacking CXCR3 (TNR3-). This receptor was taken from a human donor in good health. Some clones in this sample may be carry-over from other donors' samples. The chain is built from TRBV9 and TRBJ2-1; the D call of TRBD2 rests on TCRdb alone, since no DNA is present to check it. CDR3 residues: CASSVEALRSYNEQFF. Using reference TRBV9 and TRBJ2-1 for the parts outside the CDR3, the full variable domain is DSGVTQTPKHLITATGQRVTLRCSPRSGDLSVYWYQQSLDQGLQFLIQYYNGEERAKGNILERFSAQQFPDLHSELNLSSLELGDSALYFCASSVEALRSYNEQFFGPGTRLTVL.